The T cell receptor (beta chain) described here comes from a study of regulatory T cells in long-lasting Graves disease. Time point: newly diagnosed GD, antithyroid drugs for less than 3 months. The TCR library used RNA extracted from PBMCs. Patients of an endocrinology department in Xi'an, China, were included. Trimming removed 0 bases at V and 1 base at J, with 9 bases between. The CDR3 sequence is 14 residues long. Germline V CDR1 and CDR2: GTSNPN, SVGIG (reference sequence). Study results and limitations: The study found persistent patients shared more public clonotypes (roughly 3,000) than new patients (about 1,000).

Arm-PCR of CDR3 regions and iRepertoire HTBI primers were used to build TCR beta libraries. TCRdb re-derived calls from the multiplex PCR reads in MiXCR, one entry per CDR3 protein. The sample shows more than 450,000 distinct CDR3 sequences, more than 10% of them seen only once. This clonotype was detected ten times or more. Its antigen is unidentified. These data are also associated with another study on T cells in Graves' hyperthyroidism and ophthalmopathy. As reported in that work: Lactation, pregnancy, other autoimmune disease or uncontrolled infection excluded patients. Ophthalmopathy was predicted by the model a median of roughly 6.6 months ahead of onset.

Source: peripheral blood mononuclear cells (PBMCs), taken at new diagnosis, from a patient treated with antithyroid drugs. The chain couples TRBV30 to TRBJ1-2; D remains unclear. This receptor was taken from a woman in her thirties with Graves disease. The CDR3 nucleotides are TGTGCCTGGAGTGTACGGTGGAGTAACTATGGCTACACCTTC. Protein sequence: CAWSVRWSNYGYTF.